This is a list of T cell receptor beta chains from one sample in a study of T cells expressing NK-cell markers. From the 5' RACE reads, TCRdb lists one entry per CDR3 protein and no DNA. The listing contains 550,000 or so distinct CDR3 sequences. The sample consisted of blood T cells: a sorted CD56 or NKG2C T cell subset, CD4+ or CD8+ T cells, or bulk PBMC T cells (not recorded which). These receptors were obtained from a man aged 18 to 35 in good health. The CDR3 runs from the conserved cysteine through the conserved F or W.

J,V,CDR3
TRBJ2-5,TRBV7-2,CASSLAPGVSIETQYF
TRBJ2-1,TRBV10-3,CAISALWEGYNEQFF
TRBJ2-1,TRBV15,CATSREGRNEQFF
TRBJ2-3,TRBV12-3/TRBV12-4,CASSSNTGTQYF
TRBJ2-3,TRBV12-3/TRBV12-4,CASSLDRGPTDTQYF
TRBJ1-4,TRBV4-1,CASSQEGPGGEKLFF
TRBJ1-5,TRBV18,CASSPGFGERGNQPQHF
TRBJ2-1,TRBV10-3,CATTTGTSNGEQFF
TRBJ2-1,TRBV11-3,CASSLYGVGTSWDNEQFF
TRBJ2-3,TRBV5-4,CASRPTRQGGSTDTQYF
TRBJ2-5,TRBV5-1,CASSPGQGNRKTQYF
TRBJ2-1,TRBV24-1,CATSPGSVDNEQFF
TRBJ1-1,TRBV27,CASSGPRGLMGEAFF
TRBJ2-3,TRBV20-1,CSALVGGVTDTQYF
TRBJ2-1,TRBV9,CASSVEGGPSSYNEQFF
TRBJ1-4,TRBV29-1,CSVGSMGDARHEKLFF
TRBJ2-7,TRBV7-9,CASSSILAGENEQYF
TRBJ2-4,TRBV4-1,CASSPPGGTAKNIQYF
TRBJ1-1,TRBV7-2,CASSLDPRDGEAFF
TRBJ2-3,TRBV20-1,CSASGSRDTDTQYF
TRBJ2-2,TRBV7-9,CASSPTRTGELFF
TRBJ2-4,TRBV20-1,CSARGDIAKNIQYF
TRBJ2-2,TRBV7-9,CASSQGFASQGTGELFF
TRBJ2-3,TRBV7-9,CASSLEYPGGTDTQYF
TRBJ2-5,TRBV12-3/TRBV12-4,CASASGPKETQYF
TRBJ1-2,TRBV12-3/TRBV12-4,CASTVPGDYGYTF
TRBJ1-1,TRBV4-1,CASSQGLFRGVRGNTEAFF
TRBJ2-1,TRBV5-6,CASSSWAVPGRAYEQFF
TRBJ1-3,TRBV12-3/TRBV12-4,CASSKQQGLSGNTIYF
TRBJ1-2,TRBV5-6,CASSLGNLGQGKGYTF
TRBJ1-5,TRBV9,CASSKTGGVNQPQHF
TRBJ1-2,TRBV6-1,CASTWTGGQGYTF
TRBJ2-3,TRBV5-6,CASSAGTSGRADTQYF
TRBJ2-7,TRBV20-1,CSAPRAGTLYEQYF
TRBJ2-4,TRBV7-9,CASSFPPDSFKNIQYF
TRBJ1-1,TRBV6-1,CASILGGGNTEAFF
TRBJ2-1,TRBV3-1,CASSGGVPAYEQFF
TRBJ1-2,TRBV5-4,CASSVPRDNYGYTF
TRBJ2-1,TRBV29-1,CSAHGGTGSYNEQFF
TRBJ2-3,TRBV18,CASSPPRGQGLTDTQYF
TRBJ2-7,TRBV7-2,CASSLGGEGEQYF
TRBJ1-6,TRBV6-2/TRBV6-3,CASSTGTANSPLHF
TRBJ2-2,TRBV28,CASSFTGQNTGELFF
TRBJ2-3,TRBV5-6,CASSLTGAGATDTQYF
TRBJ2-1,TRBV19,CASRTLDFSYNEQFF
TRBJ2-5,TRBV18,CASSVKNQETQYF
TRBJ1-5,TRBV28,CASHSGKWGQPQHF